This TCR beta chain is drawn from a study of cytomegalovirus exposure and HLA in healthy donors. Germline CDR1 and CDR2: MNHEY and SMNVEV (reference sequence). This CDR3 is built from 14 residues. The trim removed 6 bases at V and 2 bases at J, leaving 6 bases unmatched. The PCR used 60 Vbeta and 13 Jbeta primers. Sequencing was performed with immunoSEQ multiplex PCR; in TCRdb, only in-frame clones are kept and a portion is missing. The repertoire holds about 67,000 clones, with approximately 67% as singletons. The chain recombines TRBV27 with TRBJ2-7, with 8 positions matching TRBD2. This clonotype was sampled from a woman aged 25 to 39 in good health and CMV-seronegative. Sequenced sample: PBMCs. CDR3 sequence: CASRKGLATYEQYF. The CDR3 DNA reads as TGTGCCAGCAGAAAAGGACTAGCCACCTACGAGCAGTACTTC.